These 4 T cell receptor beta chains share one sample of origin, sequenced in a study of CXCR3-negative and CXCR3-positive naive CD8 T cells. The method, 5' RACE with UMI labels, was used to prepare the TRB cDNA libraries. TCRdb re-called the 5' RACE reads; one entry per CDR3 protein, DNA not given. The specimen's table records about 40,000 distinct CDR3 sequences. Source material: naive CXCR3- CD8+ T cells from blood. Subset defined: CD45RO-CCR7+CD27+CD95- naive CD8+ T cells lacking CXCR3 (TNR3-). The receptors originated from a human donor in good health. Some clones in this sample may be carry-over from other donors' samples.

The gene calls are TRBV28 and TRBJ2-3; TCRdb's D call of TRBD1 is untestable without DNA. The CDR3 consists of 22 residues. Germline V lookup: CDR1 MDHEN, CDR2 SYDVKM. The CDR3 protein is CASSFAGGRLSSSSTPTDTQYF.

V and J are TRBV7-6 and TRBJ2-1; the D call of TRBD2 rests on TCRdb alone, since no DNA is present to check it. Germline CDR1 is SGHVS and CDR2 is FNYEAQ. This CDR3 region has 15 residues. CDR3 sequence: CASSLGPSGSSEQFF. Using reference TRBV7-6 and TRBJ2-1 for the parts outside the CDR3, the full variable domain is GAGVSQSPRYKVTKRGQDVALRCDPISGHVSLYWYRQALGQGPEFLTYFNYEAQQDKSGLPNDRFSAERPEGSISTLTIQRTEQRDSAMYRCASSLGPSGSSEQFFGPGTRLTVL.

The chain joins TRBV4-3 to TRBJ2-1; TCRdb gives TRBD1 as the D gene, but with no DNA this cannot be confirmed. Germline-derived CDR1 and CDR2 are LGHNA and YSLEER. The CDR3 contains 15 residues. This chain's CDR3 is CASSPDRERYNEQFF.

The chain couples TRBV15 to TRBJ2-5; the D gene TCRdb calls, TRBD1, cannot be checked with no DNA. This CDR3 has 17 amino acids. Germline V gene data show CDR1 as LNHNV and CDR2 as YYDKDF (reference sequence). The CDR3 loop reads CATSRDSDIGTETTQYF.